The T cell receptor (beta chain) described here comes from a study of cytomegalovirus exposure and HLA in healthy donors. Across the whole study: As released early, the data held roughly 85 million unique TCRs from HLA-typed donors. General observations from the study: Prior analysis indicated that the majority of TCR beta V segments exhibited productivity approximately 87% or approximately 30% of the time. Roughly uniform sequencing depth across donors was assumed, possibly incorrectly.

Worth noting for this clone: Its specificity is not known.

Germline V gives CDR1 LNHDA, CDR2 SQIVND (reference sequence). The CDR3 length is 14 residues. Trimming took off 7 bases at V and 4 bases at J, with 16 bases between the two ends. The study ran its PCR with 60 Vbeta and 13 Jbeta primers. Profiling relied on immunoSEQ multiplex PCR, and the TCRdb table lists in-frame clones only, not all of them. The data hold under 200,000 clones, with 80% observed a single time. V and J are TRBV19 and TRBJ1-1, with a weak D call TRBD1 (6 bases). The sequencing input was PBMCs. This TCR was recovered from a man in his thirties or forties in good health and CMV-seronegative. CDR3 region: CASTLQGGGTEAFF. CDR3 DNA sequence: TGTGCCAGTACTCTACAGGGAGGGGGCACTGAAGCTTTCTTT.